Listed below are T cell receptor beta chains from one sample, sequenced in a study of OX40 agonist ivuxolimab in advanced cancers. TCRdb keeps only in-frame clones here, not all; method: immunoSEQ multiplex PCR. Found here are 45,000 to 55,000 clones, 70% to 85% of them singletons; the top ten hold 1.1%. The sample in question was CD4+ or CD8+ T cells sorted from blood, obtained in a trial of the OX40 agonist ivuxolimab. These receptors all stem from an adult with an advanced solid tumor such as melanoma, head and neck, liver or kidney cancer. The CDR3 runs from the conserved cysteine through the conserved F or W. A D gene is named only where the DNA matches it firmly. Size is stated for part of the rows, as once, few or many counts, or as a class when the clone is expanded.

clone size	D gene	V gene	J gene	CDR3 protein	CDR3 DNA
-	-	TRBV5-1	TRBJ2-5	CASSLDPGRSIETQYF	TGCGCCAGCAGCTTGGATCCAGGACGATCCATCGAGACCCAGTACTTC
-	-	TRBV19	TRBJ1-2	CASRPGNYGYTF	TGTGCCAGTAGACCAGGGAACTATGGCTACACCTTC
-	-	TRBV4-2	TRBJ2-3	CASRPLLSRGKDTQYF	TGTGCCAGCAGGCCGCTCCTTAGCCGGGGGAAAGATACGCAGTATTTT
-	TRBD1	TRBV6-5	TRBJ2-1	CASSPDRVSYNEQFF	TGTGCCAGCAGCCCGGACAGGGTCTCCTACAATGAGCAGTTCTTC
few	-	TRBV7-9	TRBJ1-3	CASSPVFRVGNTIYF	TGTGCCAGCAGCCCCGTTTTTAGGGTCGGAAACACCATATATTTT
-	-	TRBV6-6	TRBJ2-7	CASSPDLKVGDNF	TGTGCCAGCAGTCCTGACTTAAAGGTGGGCGATAACTTC
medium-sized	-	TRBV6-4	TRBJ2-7	CASRRVPGMYEQYF	TGTGCCAGCAGACGGGTGCCAGGGATGTACGAGCAGTACTTC
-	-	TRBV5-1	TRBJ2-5	CASSFAVQETQYF	TGCGCCAGCAGCTTCGCCGTCCAAGAGACCCAGTACTTC
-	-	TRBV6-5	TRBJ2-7	CASSRGVAGGQEQYF	TGTGCCAGCAGTAGGGGGGTGGCAGGGGGACAGGAGCAGTACTTC
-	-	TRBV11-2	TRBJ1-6	CASSLEGLSSYNSPLHF	TGTGCCAGCAGCTTAGAGGGTTTAAGCTCCTATAATTCACCCCTCCACTTT
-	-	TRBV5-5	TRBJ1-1	CASSPSPGVMNTEAFF	TGTGCCAGCAGCCCTTCTCCTGGAGTCATGAACACTGAAGCTTTCTTT
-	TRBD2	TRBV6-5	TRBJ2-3	CASSLGTSAIRTQYF	TGTGCCAGCAGTTTGGGGACTAGCGCGATCCGTACGCAGTATTTT
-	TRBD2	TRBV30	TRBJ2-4	CAWTGAGAKNIQYF	TGTGCCTGGACTGGAGCGGGGGCCAAAAACATTCAGTACTTC
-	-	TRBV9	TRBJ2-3	CASSDMRDTQYF	TGTGCCAGCAGCGACATGAGGGATACGCAGTATTTT
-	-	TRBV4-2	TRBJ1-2	CASSPYGVSSKAAFNYGYTF	TGTGCCAGCAGCCCCTACGGGGTCAGCAGCAAAGCAGCCTTTAACTATGGCTACACCTTC
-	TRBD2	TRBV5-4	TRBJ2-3	CASSSGTSGYTDTQYF	TGTGCCAGCAGCTCCGGGACTAGCGGCTACACAGATACGCAGTATTTT
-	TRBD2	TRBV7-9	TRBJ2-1	CASSLPPRLAGVRNEQFF	TGTGCCAGCAGCTTGCCTCCTCGCCTAGCGGGAGTAAGGAATGAGCAGTTCTTC
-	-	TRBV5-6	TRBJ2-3	CASSLKAVTDTQYF	TGTGCCAGCAGCTTAAAGGCCGTCACAGATACGCAGTATTTT
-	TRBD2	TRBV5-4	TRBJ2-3	CASSLRPGLAGARHTDTQYF	TGTGCCAGCAGCCTACGACCGGGACTAGCGGGAGCCCGGCACACAGATACGCAGTATTTT
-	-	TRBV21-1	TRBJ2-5	CASRSAGGRVKYQETQYF	TGTGCCAGCAGATCAGCGGGAGGGCGGGTCAAGTACCAAGAGACCCAGTACTTC
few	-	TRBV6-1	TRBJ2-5	CASSVSSGGETQYF	TGTGCCAGCAGTGTAAGCTCCGGAGGGGAGACCCAGTACTTC
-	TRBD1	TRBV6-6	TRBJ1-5	CASTSGQTNQPQHF	TGTGCCAGCACCTCGGGACAGACTAATCAGCCCCAGCATTTT
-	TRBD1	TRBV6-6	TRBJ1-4	CASSKQGQGGEKLFF	TGTGCCAGCAGCAAACAGGGACAGGGGGGCGAAAAACTGTTTTTT
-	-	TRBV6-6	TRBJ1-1	CASRPGQRNTEAFF	TGTGCCAGCAGGCCGGGACAAAGGAACACTGAAGCTTTCTTT
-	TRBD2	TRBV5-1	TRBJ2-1	CASSPGLAASSYNEQFF	TGCGCCAGCAGCCCCGGACTAGCGGCAAGCTCCTACAATGAGCAGTTCTTC
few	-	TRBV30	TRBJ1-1	CAWSVTATGNTEAFF	TGTGCCTGGAGTGTAACGGCGACGGGGAACACTGAAGCTTTCTTT
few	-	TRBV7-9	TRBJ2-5	CASSLERPAQETQYF	TGTGCCAGCAGCCTCGAGAGGCCGGCCCAAGAGACCCAGTACTTC
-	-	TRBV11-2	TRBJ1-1	CASAVTSDTEAFF	TGTGCCAGCGCCGTGACTAGCGACACTGAAGCTTTCTTT
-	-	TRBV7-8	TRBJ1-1	CASSPGRVNTEAFF	TGTGCCAGCAGCCCGGGGAGGGTGAACACTGAAGCTTTCTTT
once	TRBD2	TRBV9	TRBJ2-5	CASSVWGGAETQYF	TGTGCCAGCAGCGTTTGGGGGGGAGCGGAGACCCAGTACTTC
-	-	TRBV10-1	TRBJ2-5	CARGLAGQLDGMETQYF	TGCGCCAGGGGGCTTGCGGGACAACTAGACGGCATGGAGACCCAGTACTTC
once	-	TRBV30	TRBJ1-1	CAWSGESSGFIEAFF	TGTGCCTGGAGTGGAGAATCTTCAGGGTTTATTGAAGCTTTCTTT
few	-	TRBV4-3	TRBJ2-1	CASSQDLTPNEQFF	TGCGCCAGCAGCCAAGACCTGACACCAAATGAGCAGTTCTTC
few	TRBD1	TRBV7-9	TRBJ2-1	CASSARGITYNEQFF	TGTGCCAGCAGCGCCAGGGGGATCACCTACAATGAGCAGTTCTTC
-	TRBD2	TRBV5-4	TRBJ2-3	CASSLSGRKEDTQYF	TGTGCCAGCAGCTTGAGCGGGAGGAAGGAGGATACGCAGTATTTT
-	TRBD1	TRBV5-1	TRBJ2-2	CASSLGQGKTGELFF	TGCGCCAGCAGCTTGGGACAGGGAAAAACCGGGGAGCTGTTTTTT
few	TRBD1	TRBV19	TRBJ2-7	CASRLTGGSYEQYF	TGTGCCAGTCGATTGACAGGGGGCTCCTACGAGCAGTACTTC
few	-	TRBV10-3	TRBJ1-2	CAISEGGDGYTF	TGTGCCATCAGTGAGGGGGGTGATGGCTACACCTTC
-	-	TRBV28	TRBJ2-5	CASSPPGYWGVETQYF	TGTGCCAGCAGTCCCCCCGGGTATTGGGGGGTGGAGACCCAGTACTTC